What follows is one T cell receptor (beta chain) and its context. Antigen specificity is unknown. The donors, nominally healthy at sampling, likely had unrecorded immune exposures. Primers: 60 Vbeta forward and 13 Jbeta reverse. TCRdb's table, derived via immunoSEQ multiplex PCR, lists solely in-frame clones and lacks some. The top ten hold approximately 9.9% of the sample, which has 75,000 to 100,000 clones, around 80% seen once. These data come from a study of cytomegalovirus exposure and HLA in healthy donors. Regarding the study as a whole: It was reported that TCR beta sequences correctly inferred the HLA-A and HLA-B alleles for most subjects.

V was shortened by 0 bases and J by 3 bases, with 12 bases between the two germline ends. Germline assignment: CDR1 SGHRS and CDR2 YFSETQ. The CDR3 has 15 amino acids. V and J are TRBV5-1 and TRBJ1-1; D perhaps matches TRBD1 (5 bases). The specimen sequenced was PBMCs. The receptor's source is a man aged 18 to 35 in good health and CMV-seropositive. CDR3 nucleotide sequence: TGCGCCAGCAGCTTGGGCCAGGGAAGAGACACTGAAGCTTTCTTT. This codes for CASSLGQGRDTEAFF.